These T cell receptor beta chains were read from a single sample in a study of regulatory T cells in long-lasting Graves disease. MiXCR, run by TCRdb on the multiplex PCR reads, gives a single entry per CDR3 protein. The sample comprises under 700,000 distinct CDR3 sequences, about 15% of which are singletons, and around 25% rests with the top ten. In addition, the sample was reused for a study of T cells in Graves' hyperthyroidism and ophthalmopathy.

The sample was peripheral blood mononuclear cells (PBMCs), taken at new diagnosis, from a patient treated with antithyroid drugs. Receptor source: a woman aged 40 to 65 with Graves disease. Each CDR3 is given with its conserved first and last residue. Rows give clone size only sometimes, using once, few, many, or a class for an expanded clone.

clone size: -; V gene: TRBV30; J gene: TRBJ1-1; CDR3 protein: CAWFRENTEAFF
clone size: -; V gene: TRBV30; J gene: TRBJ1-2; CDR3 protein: CAWSVVVDGYTF
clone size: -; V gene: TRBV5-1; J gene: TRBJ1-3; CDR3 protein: CASSSTGVSGNTIYF
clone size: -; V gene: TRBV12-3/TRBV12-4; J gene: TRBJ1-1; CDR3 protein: CALARATEAFF
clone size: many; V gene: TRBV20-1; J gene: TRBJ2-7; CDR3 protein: CSARPPSGPGSYEQYF
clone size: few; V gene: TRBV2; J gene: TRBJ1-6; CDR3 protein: CASSVLGQGNSPLHF
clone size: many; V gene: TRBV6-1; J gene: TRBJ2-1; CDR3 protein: CASRPYSSYNEQFF
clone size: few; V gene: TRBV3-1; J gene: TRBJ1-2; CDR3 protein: CASSPQRGLAYGYTF
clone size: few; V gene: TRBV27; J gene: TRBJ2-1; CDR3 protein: CASSLWAGGKRNEQFF
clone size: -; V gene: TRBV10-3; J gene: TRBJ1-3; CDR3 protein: CAISDNSRNTIYF
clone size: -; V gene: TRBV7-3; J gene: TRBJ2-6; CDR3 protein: CASSLAPGTSGASGANVLTF
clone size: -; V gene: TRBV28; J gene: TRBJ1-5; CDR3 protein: CASSLSGGLGNQPQHF
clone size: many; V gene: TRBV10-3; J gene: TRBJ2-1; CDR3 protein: CAIRETGRDEQFF
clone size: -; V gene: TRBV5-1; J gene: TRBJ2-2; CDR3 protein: CASREAGELFF
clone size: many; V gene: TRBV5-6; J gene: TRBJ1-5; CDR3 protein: CASSFGDRAAQPQHF
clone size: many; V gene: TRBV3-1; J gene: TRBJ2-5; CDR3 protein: CASSPKAGLGAQETQYF
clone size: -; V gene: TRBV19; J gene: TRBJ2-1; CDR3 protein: CASSMTSGGLYNEQFF
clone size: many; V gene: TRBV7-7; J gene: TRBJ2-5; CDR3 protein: CASSRILVETQYF
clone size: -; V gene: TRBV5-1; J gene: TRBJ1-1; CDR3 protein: CASSSQDGNTEAFF
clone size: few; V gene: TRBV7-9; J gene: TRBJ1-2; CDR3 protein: CASSLDQGADGYTF
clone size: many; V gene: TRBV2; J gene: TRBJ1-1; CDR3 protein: CASTPGQGRAFF
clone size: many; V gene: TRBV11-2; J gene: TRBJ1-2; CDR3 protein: CASSLGRVDYGYTF
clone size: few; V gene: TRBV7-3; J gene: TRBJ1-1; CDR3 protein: CASSLDGSNTEAFF
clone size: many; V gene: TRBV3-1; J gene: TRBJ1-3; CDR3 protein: CASSQGAARNIIYF
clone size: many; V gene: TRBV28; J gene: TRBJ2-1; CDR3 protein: CASRAEQGASEQFF
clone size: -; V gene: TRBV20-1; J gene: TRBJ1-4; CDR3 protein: CSAGPGLNEKLFF